Given below is one T cell receptor (beta chain) in context. Its antigen remains unknown. This entry belongs to a study of cytomegalovirus exposure and HLA in healthy donors. Study-wide results and limits: 87-base-pair reads could not separate some V segments, including TRBV6-2 and TRBV6-3. Through in vitro validation, a few CMV-associated chains were shown to be specific for CMV antigens.

The CDR3 is made up of 14 amino acids. V lost 0 bases to trimming and J lost 3 bases, with 8 bases between them. Germline CDR1 MNHEY, CDR2 SVGAGI. The PCR was carried out with 60 Vbeta primers and 13 Jbeta primers. TCRdb's table, derived via immunoSEQ multiplex PCR, lists solely in-frame clones and lacks some. The sample includes about 130,000 clones, approximately 79% of them seen just once. The rearrangement uses TRBV6-5 and TRBJ1-2, with D possibly matching TRBD1 (6 bases). Sequencing was carried out using PBMCs. This TCR came from a man aged 30 to 39 in good health and CMV-seronegative. CDR3 bases: TGTGCCAGCAGTTACTCGGCAGGGGACTATGGCTACACCTTC. This encodes CASSYSAGDYGYTF.